The present T cell receptor beta chain was sequenced within a study of beta chain features in type 1 diabetes (dated by TCRdb to the late 2010s). Turning to the overall study: No differences in mean age, gender distribution, total cell number or subset yield were found between patients and healthy donors. Whereas all 30 or so donors provided naive and central memory subsets, regulatory and stem cell-like memory subsets were isolated from just 8 patients and about 8 healthy donors. Across all samples, fewer than 110,000,000 sorted cells were examined, and cell number per subset correlated strongly with RNA yield. In the study, TCRB repertoires of sorted circulating CD4+ T cell subsets from recently diagnosed type 1 diabetes patients were compared with those of matched healthy donors.

Each donor gave one peripheral blood draw, about 100 mL on average, collected into heparinised tubes. A BD FACSAria II was used to sort naive, central memory, regulatory and stem cell-like memory CD4+ T cells with a panel that included CD45RO, CCR7, CD25, CD127, CD95 and CD27. All sorted populations exceeded 95% purity. PBMCs were isolated immediately by Lymphoprep density gradient centrifugation and stained directly without culture. Samples were stained and sorted in pairs, with one healthy donor and one patient per experiment, so that batch effects were minimized. Overall results and qualifications from the work: Because the HLA sub-analyses included only small numbers of individuals, any influence of HLA type on TCRB rearrangement was left unresolved. Shorter templates might have been favored by PCR, but patient and control samples were amplified and corrected together, so both groups would have been affected equally by any skew. Naive, central memory and regulatory TCRB repertoires appeared to be more alike among patients than among healthy donors. Because cDNA was sequenced instead of genomic DNA, highly expressing activated cells could be over-represented, though the groups showed no difference in activation or CD3 levels. A moderate but significant shortening of TCRB CDR3 length was observed in type 1 diabetes patients in all four CD4+ subsets. At VDJ recombination sites, type 1 diabetes patients had fewer insertions and more deleted nucleotides, which implies abnormalities in thymic rearrangement.

The High Capacity cDNA Reverse Transcription Kit was used to reverse transcribe all of the isolated RNA, meaning that expressed TCRB transcripts were what got sequenced. Deep immunoSEQ sequencing was applied to naive, central memory and regulatory T cell samples, giving an average of about 3.8 million total reads per sample. Sorted cells were lysed in RLT buffer and RNA was extracted with DNase-treated RNeasy Micro or Mini kits, depending on cell number. Each cell subset was processed on its own to prevent cross-contamination, while patient and healthy donor samples were processed together. TCRB sequences were amplified from cDNA with the immunoSEQ multiplex PCR, producing 87-bp fragments spanning the CDR3 region. Sequencing of the amplicons was performed on the Illumina HiSeq platform. Concerning the study's data processing: Synthetic template baselines were used to correct PCR bias computationally, reads within Hamming distance 2 were collapsed, and singletons that could not be merged were discarded. By aligning reads against IMGT, V, D and J genes, CDR3 length, and insertions or deletions at six rearrangement sites were assigned. Clonotype counts were normalized to sorted cell number within each subset before computing true diversity and Gini coefficients with the tcR R package. The overlap coefficient, calculated on TCRB nucleotide sequences, was used to measure repertoire sharing. Out-of-frame TCRB sequences from naive cells were analyzed as a proxy for the pre-selection repertoire. Not all clones reach the TCRdb copy of this immuneACCESS table, which keeps in-frame sequences only. Checked studies attribute under half of the gap to unresolved V genes and leave the rest unexplained. For V, J and clone size, that table is used; D and trimming come from the DNA. This sample lists roughly 290,000 clones; approximately 16% were detected once. 0.015% to 0.017% of the sample comes from the top ten.

As concerns this clone: There is no known antigen for this receptor. No base quality values were provided; no much bigger clone lies one nucleotide off.

Trimming removed 6 bases from V and 5 bases from J; the gene matches leave 12 bases unexplained. According to the germline V gene, CDR1 reads KGHSH and CDR2 reads LQKENI. Counted from cysteine to phenylalanine, this CDR3 has 15 amino acids. Of the read, only the CDR3 DNA is kept; its 45 bases are in frame from base 1. This clonotype was sampled from a man between 18 and 35 years old with type 1 diabetes. The chain joins TRBV18 to TRBJ2-5; a stretch of 7 junction bases matches TRBD2. Sequenced: naive CD4+ T cells from blood. The cell subset or site label on this specimen signifies: true naive CD4+ T cells. The bases read TGTGCCAGCTCCCCCACTAGCGACCCAAGGGAGACCCAGTACTTC. This sequence encodes CASSPTSDPRETQYF.